The 27 T cell receptor beta chains presented below share a single source sample, sequenced in a study of T-cell reconstitution after alpha-beta-depleted transplantation in children. The TCRbeta library incorporated unique molecular identifiers. MiXCR was run by TCRdb on the PCR reads, yielding one entry per CDR3 protein. There are around 370,000 distinct CDR3 sequences in the sample; 10% to 13% occur only once, and under 3% lies in the top ten. The starting material was PBMCs from the stem cell graft donor, obtained from the stem cell graft. These receptors all come from a human donor who donated a stem cell graft to a child with acute lymphoblastic leukemia.

This clonotype was counted many times. The chain joins TRBV12-3 or TRBV12-4 to TRBJ2-1, with 7 bases identical to TRBD1. The CDR3 totals 15 residues. J gave up 4 bases and V 6 bases, and 9 bases lay outside the gene matches. CDR3 sequence: CASSWTGRHYNEQFF. The CDR3 coding sequence is TGTGCCAGCAGCTGGACAGGTCGACATTACAATGAGCAGTTCTTC.

J is TRBJ2-1 and V is TRBV11-2; TRBD2 matches 12 bases. Looked up from germline, CDR1 is SGHAT and CDR2 is FQNNGV. The CDR3 runs to 20 residues. V shed 6 bases and J 0 bases; nucleotides not matched to a gene: 15. This chain's CDR3 is CASRQTSGRSHRPSYNEQFF. Here the CDR3 DNA reads TGTGCCAGCAGGCAAACTAGCGGGAGGTCCCACCGTCCCTCCTACAATGAGCAGTTCTTC.

V and J are TRBV21-1 and TRBJ1-2. TRBV21-1 is given as a pseudogene. The CDR3 covers 15 residues. This CDR3 reads CASSKGAGGDYGYTF. In nucleotides, the CDR3 is TGTGCCAGCAGCAAAGGGGCCGGCGGAGACTATGGCTACACCTTC.

This clonotype was counted a few times. The gene calls are TRBV6-2 or TRBV6-3 and TRBJ2-1; TRBD2 matches at 9 bases. Germline V CDR1 and CDR2: MNHEY, SVGEGT. V dropped 3 bases and J dropped 0; count of bases not matched to a gene: 6. This CDR3 is built from 17 residues. The CDR3 region is CASSYGAGGVSYNEQFF. CDR3 coding DNA: TGTGCCAGCAGTTATGGGGCGGGAGGGGTCTCCTACAATGAGCAGTTCTTC.

The genes are TRBV19 and TRBJ2-5; D is unclear. CDR1 and CDR2 from the germline V gene are LNHDA and SQIVND (reference sequence). The V end lost 8 bases, the J end lost 4 bases, and 14 bases lay between the germline ends. The CDR3 has 13 amino acids. The CDR3 DNA is TGTGCCAGTTCTTGGCGGATCGCAGAGACCCAGTACTTC. It specifies CASSWRIAETQYF.

This clonotype was picked up a small number of times. The chain has TRBV11-2 and TRBJ2-3, with unresolved D. Trimming took off 1 base at V and 0 bases at J, with 20 bases between the two ends. The V gene's germline CDR1 is SGHAT and CDR2 FQNNGV. The CDR3 runs to 19 residues. CDR3 sequence (DNA): TGTGCCAGCAGCTTAGGTTTGAGGTTCGGCCCTTCTAGCACAGATACGCAGTATTTT. This gives the protein CASSLGLRFGPSSTDTQYF.

This clonotype was seen more than once but under ten times. The chain couples TRBV10-3 to TRBJ2-1; 14 bases fit TRBD2. This CDR3 comprises 14 residues. J lost 7 bases, V lost 6 bases, and 2 bases had no gene match. From germline, CDR1 is ENHRY and CDR2 SYGVKD. The CDR3 loop reads CAISGLAGGNEQFF. The CDR3 coding sequence is TGTGCCATCAGCGGACTAGCGGGAGGTAATGAGCAGTTCTTC.

The J gene is TRBJ1-4, the V gene TRBV7-9, with D maybe TRBD1 (5 bases). The germline gives CDR1 SEHNR, CDR2 FQNEAQ (reference sequence). The CDR3 has 13 amino acids. Trimming removed 4 bases from V and 7 bases from J, with 10 bases in between. Written as DNA, the CDR3 is TGTGCCAGCAGCTGGGCGGGGGGTGAAAAACTGTTTTTT. Translating gives CASSWAGGEKLFF.

At least ten counts were recorded for this clonotype. The chain is built from TRBV6-4 and TRBJ2-1; D call uncertain. CDR1 and CDR2 (germline): MRHNA, SNTAGT. The CDR3 is 15 residues long. Trimming stripped 0 bases from V and 5 bases from J, with 11 bases between. The CDR3 nucleotides are TGTGCCAGCAGTGACTCAAGCCTAGGAAACAATGAGCAGTTCTTC. Translating it yields CASSDSSLGNNEQFF.

This clonotype has a handful of counts. The chain links TRBV15 to TRBJ2-1; 9 bases are a match to TRBD2. Unmatched junction bases numbered 5, after V lost 0 bases and J lost 8 bases. CDR1 and CDR2 (germline): LNHNV, YYDKDF (reference sequence). This CDR3 is 15 amino acids long. CDR3 region: CATSRELAGLDEQFF. For the CDR3, the DNA is TGTGCCACCAGCAGAGAACTAGCGGGTCTCGATGAGCAGTTCTTC.

The sample holds a few counts of this clonotype. The chain is built from TRBV5-1 and TRBJ2-4; 10 nucleotides agree with TRBD1. The CDR3 loop spans 16 amino acids. Germline CDR1 is SGHRS and CDR2 is YFSETQ. V was clipped by 4 bases and J by 6 bases; unmatched bases: 10. CDR3 loop: CASSEPGQGLGNIQYF. DNA of the CDR3: TGCGCCAGCAGCGAACCGGGACAGGGGCTCGGAAACATTCAGTACTTC.

The V call is TRBV20-1, the J call TRBJ2-1; D call uncertain. This CDR3 has 13 amino acids. Per germline, CDR1 DFQATT and CDR2 SNEGSKA (reference sequence). The chain's CDR3 is CRQLRLQMDEQFF. In DNA form, the CDR3 reads TGCAGACAGCTGCGGTTACAAATGGATGAGCAGTTCTTC.

This clonotype showed up just a few times. This chain connects TRBV11-1 to TRBJ2-5; either TRBD1 or TRBD2 may fit D (5 bases each). Germline CDR1 SGHAT, CDR2 FQDESV (reference sequence). The V end was cut by 0 bases, the J end by 2 bases, with 22 bases between. The CDR3 loop spans 19 amino acids. The CDR3 loop is CASSLASSERGMIQETQYF. DNA of the CDR3: TGTGCCAGCAGCTTAGCATCTTCGGAGAGGGGAATGATTCAAGAGACCCAGTACTTC.

This clonotype was counted at least ten times. The chain couples TRBV7-9 to TRBJ2-2; D remains ambiguous. Germline lookup yields CDR1 SEHNR and CDR2 FQNEAQ (reference sequence). This CDR3 has 13 residues. V was trimmed by 6 bases and J by 2 bases, leaving 7 bases between them. The CDR3 DNA reads as TGTGCCAGCAGTTTAAGTAACACCGGGGAGCTGTTTTTT. This encodes CASSLSNTGELFF.

This clonotype has a handful of counts. The gene calls are TRBV20-1 and TRBJ1-5; 8 nucleotides agree with TRBD1. V lost 4 bases and J lost 2; bases outside the gene matches: 10. The length of the CDR3 is 16 residues. Germline loops: CDR1 DFQATT, CDR2 SNEGSKA (reference sequence). The CDR3 protein is CSAKRGTGGGNQPQHF. The CDR3 DNA reads as TGCAGTGCTAAAAGGGGGACAGGCGGCGGCAATCAGCCCCAGCATTTT.

This clonotype was seen a handful of times. This chain connects TRBV4-1 to TRBJ2-7, with D maybe TRBD2 (5 bases). This CDR3 contains 15 residues. The germline gives CDR1 MGHRA, CDR2 YSYEKL. The ends were cut back, 0 bases at V and 1 base at J, with 10 bases in the middle. The DNA of the CDR3 is TGCGCCAGCAGCCAAGAGTCTAGCCTATCCTACGAGCAGTACTTC. Protein: CASSQESSLSYEQYF.

This clonotype was observed at least ten times. The V call is TRBV7-9, the J call TRBJ2-3, with D unresolved. Looked up from germline, CDR1 is SEHNR and CDR2 is FQNEAQ (reference sequence). V lost 1 base and J lost 14, with 13 bases in between. This CDR3 comprises 12 residues. The CDR3 DNA is TGTGCCAGCAGCTTAGGGTCAGCGCTCCCGTATTTT. It encodes CASSLGSALPYF.

This clonotype was seen only a few times. The genes are TRBV3-1 and TRBJ2-1; 8 bases agree with TRBD2. J was trimmed by 6 bases and V by 5 bases; bases with no gene match: 18. The CDR3 spans 18 residues. In germline, CDR1 is LGHDT, CDR2 YNNKEL (reference sequence). This CDR3 is CASSLRTRGAGATNEQFF. The CDR3 DNA reads as TGTGCCAGCAGCTTAAGGACCCGAGGAGCGGGAGCTACCAATGAGCAGTTCTTC.

The genes are TRBV28 and TRBJ2-7, with TRBD2 as a possible D gene (6 bases). Germline lookup yields CDR1 MDHEN and CDR2 SYDVKM. The CDR3 consists of 18 residues. Trimming left V 0 bases short and J 2 bases short, with 20 bases between. CDR3 sequence (DNA): TGTGCCAGCAGTTTATGGAGTCGAGGGAGGTCTCCAACCTACGAGCAGTACTTC. Its translation: CASSLWSRGRSPTYEQYF.

This clonotype was seen more than once but under ten times. The chain recombines TRBV10-3 with TRBJ2-1, with 8 bases fitting TRBD1. The germline CDR1 and CDR2 sequences are ENHRY and SYGVKD. CDR3 length: 15 amino acids. Trimming removed 6 bases from V and 0 bases from J; junction bases left unmatched: 4. CDR3 protein: CAISAGGSSYNEQFF. DNA of the CDR3: TGTGCCATCAGCGCAGGGGGCAGCTCCTACAATGAGCAGTTCTTC.

This clonotype appeared a few times. This rearrangement joins TRBV18 to TRBJ2-7; D assignment may be TRBD1 or TRBD2 (5 bases each). Trimming pared 3 bases from V and 1 base from J, leaving 13 bases between. The germline gives CDR1 KGHSH, CDR2 LQKENI. There are 15 residues in the CDR3. The CDR3 loop reads CASSPARDGSYEQYF. CDR3 nucleotide sequence: TGTGCCAGCTCACCGGCTCGGGACGGATCCTACGAGCAGTACTTC.

This clonotype was seen more than once but under ten times. The chain recombines TRBV15 with TRBJ2-7; 9 bases match TRBD1. Unmatched junction bases numbered 8, after V lost 4 bases and J lost 1 base. Per the germline V gene, CDR1 is LNHNV and CDR2 is YYDKDF (reference sequence). The CDR3 runs to 16 residues. The CDR3: CATSIGYGTGSYEQYF. The CDR3 coding sequence is TGTGCCACCAGCATAGGCTACGGGACAGGGTCCTACGAGCAGTACTTC.

This clonotype came up a few times. The chain's CDR3 is CSATKGQRSNQPQHF. CDR3 nucleotide sequence: TGCAGTGCAACTAAGGGACAGCGTAGCAATCAGCCCCAGCATTTT. This chain uses TRBV20-1 with TRBJ1-5; 7 bases fit TRBD1. Trimming at V came to 6 bases and at J to 0 bases, leaving 8 bases not matched to a gene. CDR3 length equals 15 residues. CDR1 is DFQATT and CDR2 is SNEGSKA in the germline V gene (reference sequence).

The chain links TRBV29-1 to TRBJ2-1; TRBD1 matches at 7 bases. The germline V gene encodes CDR1 SQVTM and CDR2 ANQGSEA. The CDR3 runs to 13 residues. V dropped 6 bases and J dropped 6; count of bases not matched to a gene: 8. The CDR3 DNA is TGCAGCGTAGGACAGGTCAGGTTCAATGAGCAGTTCTTC. It specifies CSVGQVRFNEQFF.

This clonotype showed up just a few times. The chain employs TRBV10-2 and TRBJ2-1; TRBD2 agrees at 9 bases. This CDR3 has 15 residues. CDR1 and CDR2 (germline): WSHSY, SAAADI. J gave up 4 bases and V 10 bases, and 11 bases lay outside the gene matches. In DNA form, the CDR3 reads TGCGCCACCAGCCTAATAGCGGGAGAGTACAATGAGCAGTTCTTC. It is translated as CATSLIAGEYNEQFF.

The chain has TRBV20-1 and TRBJ1-6; 8 positions match TRBD1. J gave up 2 bases and V 0 bases, and 3 bases lay outside the gene matches. Germline CDR1 and CDR2: DFQATT and SNEGSKA (reference sequence). This CDR3 contains 16 residues. Here the CDR3 DNA reads TGCAGTGCTAGAGAGGGGGGACAGGCCTATAATTCACCCCTCCACTTT. Translating it yields CSAREGGQAYNSPLHF.

The chain employs TRBV28 and TRBJ2-7, with 7 bases matching TRBD2. This CDR3 has 13 residues. The germline V gene encodes CDR1 MDHEN and CDR2 SYDVKM. The trim removed 6 bases at V and 6 bases at J, leaving 8 bases unmatched. DNA for the CDR3: TGTGCCAGCAGCCGGGACTATCTAACCGAGCAGTACTTC. It codes for CASSRDYLTEQYF.